This T cell receptor beta chain is from a study of long-term antiretroviral therapy in people with HIV. Comments on this clone: As yet, its antigen is unknown.

An immunoSEQ assay, version v3.0, was performed at survey level. A target of roughly 40,000-55,000 T-cell genomes per sample was set for sequencing. The data were produced by immunoSEQ multiplex PCR, yet TCRdb's version contains in-frame clones alone and is incomplete. The table records 20,000 to 25,000 clones, approximately 84% of them present only once. CDR3 length: 17 residues. After removal of 8 bases from V and 7 bases from J, the junction contained 19 bases not matched to a gene. From germline, CDR1 is MDHEN and CDR2 SYDVKM. Study-wide points: Pre-ART clonal expansions dominated every time point's repertoire.

Sequencing used unsorted PBMCs, obtained 0.5 years before starting antiretroviral therapy. The TCR comes from a middle-aged man with HIV. The rearrangement uses TRBV28 and TRBJ1-2, with 10 nucleotides matching TRBD1. Written as DNA, the CDR3 is TGTGCCAGCCTTACCTCGACGACAGGGGGCGGCTTAGGTGGCTACACCTTC. This codes for CASLTSTTGGGLGGYTF.